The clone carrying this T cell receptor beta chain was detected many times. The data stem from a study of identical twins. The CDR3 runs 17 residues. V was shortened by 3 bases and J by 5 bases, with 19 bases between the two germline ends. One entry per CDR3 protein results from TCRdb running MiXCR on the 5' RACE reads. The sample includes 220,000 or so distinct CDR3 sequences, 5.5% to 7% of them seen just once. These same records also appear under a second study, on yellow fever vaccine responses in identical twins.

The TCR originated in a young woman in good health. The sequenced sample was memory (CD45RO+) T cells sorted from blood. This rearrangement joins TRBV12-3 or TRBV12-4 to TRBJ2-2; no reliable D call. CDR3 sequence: CASSFGATEVMTGELFF. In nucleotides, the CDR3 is TGTGCCAGCAGTTTTGGAGCAACAGAAGTAATGACCGGGGAGCTGTTTTTT.